These 18 T cell receptor beta chains originate from one sample sequenced in a study of cytomegalovirus exposure and HLA in healthy donors. With 60 Vbeta and 13 Jbeta primers, the PCR was carried out. The table came from immunoSEQ multiplex PCR; TCRdb's copy has only in-frame clones and leaves some out. The sample carries about 100,000 clones, 78% recorded once. Source material: PBMCs. These receptors came from a woman between 40 and 50 years old in good health and CMV-seronegative.

V and J are TRBV5-4 and TRBJ1-4; 9 nucleotides line up with TRBD1. V was pared by 4 bases and J by 4 bases, with 5 bases of the junction left unmatched. This CDR3 is 15 amino acids long. Germline V gene lookup returns CDR1 SGHNT and CDR2 YYREEE (reference sequence). CDR3 sequence (DNA): TGTGCCAGCAGCGCCACAGGGGGCCTTAATGAAAAACTGTTTTTT. Protein: CASSATGGLNEKLFF.

This chain uses TRBV7-3 with TRBJ2-1, with TRBD1 matching over 11 bases. Germline assignment: CDR1 SGHTA and CDR2 FQGTGA. CDR3 size: 16 residues. J was trimmed by 1 base and V by 5 bases; bases with no gene match: 4. CDR3 region: CASSPGQGVSYNEQFF. The CDR3 nucleotides are TGTGCCAGCAGCCCGGGACAGGGGGTTTCCTACAATGAGCAGTTCTTC.

This clone has only one observation. V is TRBV9 and J is TRBJ1-6, with 7 positions matching TRBD1. V lost 0 bases to trimming and J lost 10 bases; unmatched junction nucleotides: 1. CDR1 and CDR2 from the germline V gene are SGDLS and YYNGEE. The CDR3 consists of 13 residues. CDR3 amino acids: CASSVAGGSPLHF. The CDR3 DNA reads as TGTGCCAGCAGCGTAGCAGGGGGGTCACCCCTCCACTTT. Supplemented by reference TRBV9 and TRBJ1-6, the full variable domain reads DSGVTQTPKHLITATGQRVTLRCSPRSGDLSVYWYQQSLDQGLQFLIQYYNGEERAKGNILERFSAQQFPDLHSELNLSSLELGDSALYFCASSVAGGSPLHFGNGTRLTVT.

The gene calls are TRBV5-4 and TRBJ2-1, with 8 bases fitting TRBD2. CDR3 length equals 14 residues. After removal of 2 bases from V and 8 bases from J, the junction contained 6 bases not matched to a gene. Germline CDR1 reads SGHNT; CDR2 reads YYREEE (reference sequence). CDR3 in DNA: TGTGCCAGCAGCTTCGTAGCGGGAAGGGATGAGCAGTTCTTC. Protein: CASSFVAGRDEQFF.

J is TRBJ2-7 and V is TRBV7-2; D not resolved. With 4 bases removed from V and 0 bases from J, the gap between germline ends came to 10 bases. Germline loops: CDR1 SGHTA, CDR2 FQGNSA. The CDR3 runs to 14 residues. CDR3 in amino acids: CASSSLVSSYEQYF. The CDR3 DNA is TGTGCCAGCAGCTCCTTAGTAAGCTCCTACGAGCAGTACTTC.

The chain recombines TRBV5-8 with TRBJ1-1, with D possibly matching TRBD1 (6 bases). The CDR3 sequence is 17 residues long. The germline CDR1 and CDR2 sequences are SGHTS and YDEGEE. V shed 0 bases and J shed 5 bases, with 20 bases lying between them. CDR3 protein: CASSLVLRGGAVTEAFF. CDR3 DNA sequence: TGTGCCAGCAGCTTGGTACTGCGCGGGGGCGCCGTAACTGAAGCTTTCTTT.

J is TRBJ2-7 and V is TRBV6-6, with 10 bases identical to TRBD2. The V gene end was trimmed by 6 bases and the J gene end by 3 bases; junction bases not matched to a gene: 5. Germline V gene lookup returns CDR1 MNHNY and CDR2 SVGAGI (reference sequence). The CDR3 loop spans 14 amino acids. The CDR3 sequence is CASRAGLAHYEQYF. Written as DNA, the CDR3 is TGTGCCAGCAGGGCGGGACTAGCGCACTACGAGCAGTACTTC.

The rearrangement uses TRBV7-9 and TRBJ2-5; D is possibly TRBD1 (5 bases). The germline V gene encodes CDR1 SEHNR and CDR2 FQNEAQ (reference sequence). Trimming took 4 bases from V and 4 from J, leaving 13 bases between them. The CDR3 sequence is 14 residues long. In DNA form, the CDR3 reads TGTGCCAGCAGCTCCGCAGGGTATTCAGAGACCCAGTACTTC. Its protein is CASSSAGYSETQYF.

V usage is TRBV2 and J usage is TRBJ1-5, with unresolved D. With 5 bases removed from V and 7 bases from J, the gap between germline ends came to 12 bases. This CDR3 is built from 13 residues. Per germline, CDR1 SNHLY and CDR2 FYNNEI. Here the CDR3 reads CASSQGGEQPQHF. CDR3 in DNA: TGTGCCAGCAGTCAAGGCGGGGAGCAGCCCCAGCATTTT.

V and J are TRBV28 and TRBJ1-3; 8 nucleotides align to TRBD1. After removal of 10 bases from V and 4 bases from J, the junction contained 9 bases not matched to a gene. The CDR3 totals 14 residues. Germline V gene sequence: CDR1 MDHEN, CDR2 SYDVKM. The CDR3 loop reads CANSTTGAGNTIYF. The CDR3 nucleotides are TGTGCCAACAGCACGACAGGGGCCGGAAACACCATATATTTT. The whole variable domain, remainder taken from reference TRBV28 and TRBJ1-3, is DVKVTQSSRYLVKRTGEKVFLECVQDMDHENMFWYRQDPGLGLRLIYFSYDVKMKEKGDIPEGYSVSREKKERFSLILESASTNQTSMYLCANSTTGAGNTIYFGEGSWLTVV.

DNA of the CDR3: TGTGCCAGCAGTTACTCCGGGACAGGCTACGAGCAGTACTTC. Translating it yields CASSYSGTGYEQYF. The chain has TRBV27 and TRBJ2-7, with 8 nucleotides matching TRBD1. Trimming at V came to 4 bases and at J to 3 bases, leaving 5 bases not matched to a gene. Germline V gives CDR1 MNHEY, CDR2 SMNVEV (reference sequence). CDR3 length: 14 amino acids.

This rearrangement joins TRBV11-3 to TRBJ2-1, with TRBD2 matching over 11 bases. The CDR3 runs 15 residues. Per germline, CDR1 SGHNT and CDR2 YENEEA. The J segment lost 8 bases and the V segment lost 6 bases, leaving 9 bases of the junction unmatched. In DNA form, the CDR3 reads TGTGCCAGCAGTCTCCTAGCGGGGGGTAGGTATGAGCAGTTCTTC. This gives the protein CASSLLAGGRYEQFF.

The CDR3 loop is CASSLETFWNEQYF. In DNA form, the CDR3 reads TGCGCCAGCAGCTTGGAGACATTTTGGAACGAGCAGTACTTC. This rearrangement joins TRBV5-1 to TRBJ2-7; no definite D call. V dropped 0 bases and J dropped 5 bases, with 12 bases sitting between them. Germline lookup yields CDR1 SGHRS and CDR2 YFSETQ. This CDR3 is 14 amino acids long. Complete variable domain (other parts from reference TRBV5-1 and TRBJ2-7): KAGVTQTPRYLIKTRGQQVTLSCSPISGHRSVSWYQQTPGQGLQFLFEYFSETQRNKGNFPGRFSGRQFSNSRSEMNVSTLELGDSALYLCASSLETFWNEQYFGPGTRLTVT.

Here the CDR3 reads CASTSVGELFF. The CDR3 DNA is TGTGCCAGTACCTCCGTCGGGGAGCTGTTTTTT. The rearrangement joins TRBV19 to TRBJ2-2; D remains ambiguous. V lost 7 bases to trimming and J lost 7 bases, with 7 bases between them. CDR3 length: 11 residues. The germline V gene has CDR1 LNHDA and CDR2 SQIVND (reference sequence).

The chain carries TRBV4-3 and TRBJ2-1; 9 nucleotides agree with TRBD2. CDR1 is LGHNA and CDR2 is YSLEER in the germline V gene. The CDR3 consists of 18 residues. V shed 3 bases and J 1 base; nucleotides not matched to a gene: 10. Here the CDR3 reads CASSQTSGRSSSYNEQFF. The CDR3 nucleotides read TGCGCCAGCAGCCAGACTAGCGGTCGCTCTTCGTCCTACAATGAGCAGTTCTTC.

The chain joins TRBV5-6 to TRBJ2-1; TRBD2 agrees at 7 bases. Trimming at V came to 3 bases and at J to 0 bases, leaving 6 bases not matched to a gene. This CDR3 has 16 amino acids. The V gene's germline CDR1 is SGHDT and CDR2 YYEEEE. The chain's CDR3 is CASSSWGGSSYNEQFF. Here the CDR3 DNA reads TGTGCCAGCAGCTCGTGGGGCGGGAGCTCCTACAATGAGCAGTTCTTC.

The chain uses TRBV4-1 and TRBJ2-4, with a possible D match to TRBD1 (6 bases). Trimming took off 0 bases at V and 4 bases at J, with 7 bases between the two ends. The CDR3 runs 14 residues. CDR1 is MGHRA and CDR2 is YSYEKL in the germline V gene. CDR3: CASSQEDRKNIQYF. The CDR3 DNA reads TGCGCCAGCAGCCAAGAAGACAGGAAAAACATTCAGTACTTC.

The V call is TRBV9, the J call TRBJ2-1; 12 bases are a match to TRBD2. The CDR3 contains 15 residues. V shed 0 bases, J shed 10 bases, and the junction held 5 bases outside the gene matches. Germline lookup yields CDR1 SGDLS and CDR2 YYNGEE. This chain's CDR3 is CASSVGLAGESEQFF. The CDR3 coding sequence is TGTGCCAGCAGCGTAGGACTAGCGGGAGAATCCGAGCAGTTCTTC.